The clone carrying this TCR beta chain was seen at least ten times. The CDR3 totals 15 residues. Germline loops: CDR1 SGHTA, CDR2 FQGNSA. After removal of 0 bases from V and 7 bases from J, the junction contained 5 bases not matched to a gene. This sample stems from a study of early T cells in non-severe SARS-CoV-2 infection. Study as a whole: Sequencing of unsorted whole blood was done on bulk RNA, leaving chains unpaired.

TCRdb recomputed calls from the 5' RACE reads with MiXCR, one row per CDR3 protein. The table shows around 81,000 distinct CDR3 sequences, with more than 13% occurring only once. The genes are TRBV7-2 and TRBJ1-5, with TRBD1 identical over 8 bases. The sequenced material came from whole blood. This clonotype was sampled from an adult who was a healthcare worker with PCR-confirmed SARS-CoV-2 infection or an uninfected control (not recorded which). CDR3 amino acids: CASSLAPPGGQPQHF. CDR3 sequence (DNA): TGTGCCAGCAGCTTAGCCCCCCCAGGGGGCCAGCCCCAGCATTTT.